A single sample is the source of the 19 T cell receptor beta chains below, sequenced in a study of CD8 T cells in ankylosing spondylitis. TCRdb ran MiXCR on the 5' RACE reads and lists one entry per CDR3 protein. This repertoire shows some 340,000 distinct CDR3 sequences, approximately 15% found once; its top ten account for approximately 1.1%. Specimen: blood, either unsorted or a sorted T cell fraction (not recorded which). The receptors come from a male donor with ankylosing spondylitis or in good health (not recorded which).

The V and J genes are TRBV12-3 or TRBV12-4 and TRBJ1-6; D possibly corresponds to TRBD1 (5 bases). The V gene lost 3 bases and the J gene lost 8 bases, with 11 bases spanning the gap. The CDR3 has 14 amino acids. CDR3 region: CASSFGQGHSPLHF. The CDR3 bases are TGTGCCAGCAGTTTCGGGCAGGGACATTCACCCCTCCACTTT.

This clonotype was counted many times. This chain joins TRBV4-1 and TRBJ1-5; D remains ambiguous. The CDR3 length is 13 residues. The germline V gene encodes CDR1 MGHRA and CDR2 YSYEKL. The V end was cut by 0 bases, the J end by 9 bases, with 9 bases between. CDR3 DNA sequence: TGCGCCAGCAGCCAAGACGGACTTGGGCCCCAGCATTTT. Encoded protein: CASSQDGLGPQHF.

There are a few counts of this clonotype. The chain is built from TRBV10-2 and TRBJ2-3, with 14 bases identical to TRBD2. Per the germline V gene, CDR1 is WSHSY and CDR2 is SAAADI. The CDR3 has 16 amino acids. J gave up 6 bases and V 7 bases, and 9 bases lay outside the gene matches. The CDR3 here is CASTPGTSGRSDTQYF. CDR3 sequence (DNA): TGCGCCAGCACCCCAGGGACTAGCGGGAGAAGCGATACGCAGTATTTT.

This clonotype was counted between two and nine times. This chain's CDR3 is CASSLFRQGAQPQHF. The CDR3, as DNA: TGTGCCAGCAGCCTCTTCCGACAGGGGGCTCAGCCCCAGCATTTT. This chain joins TRBV28 and TRBJ1-5; 10 bases are shared with TRBD1. V lost 6 bases to trimming and J lost 6 bases; unmatched junction nucleotides: 8. Germline lookup yields CDR1 MDHEN and CDR2 SYDVKM. The CDR3 extends over 15 amino acids.

The sample holds a few counts of this clonotype. The rearrangement uses TRBV5-6 and TRBJ2-1; TRBD2 is a possible D gene (5 bases). Trimming removed 3 bases from V and 6 bases from J, with 13 bases in between. This CDR3 is 14 amino acids long. Germline-derived CDR1 and CDR2 are SGHDT and YYEEEE. The CDR3 spells CASSYTALGNEQFF. The CDR3, as DNA: TGTGCCAGCAGCTACACTGCACTAGGCAATGAGCAGTTCTTC.

This clonotype was counted a few times. The chain combines TRBV11-2 with TRBJ2-5; 10 bases agree with TRBD2. Germline CDR1 is SGHAT and CDR2 is FQNNGV. V trimming: 0 bases; J trimming: 4 bases; junction bases outside the gene matches: 8. There are 17 residues in the CDR3. The DNA for the CDR3 is TGTGCCAGCAGCTTAGATCGGGGAAGCGGGAGGGCAGAGACCCAGTACTTC. Amino acids: CASSLDRGSGRAETQYF. Drawing the rest from reference TRBV11-2 and TRBJ2-5, the complete variable domain is EAGVAQSPRYKIIEKRQSVAFWCNPISGHATLYWYQQILGQGPKLLIQFQNNGVVDDSQLPKDRFSAERLKGVDSTLKIQPAKLEDSAVYLCASSLDRGSGRAETQYFGPGTRLLVL.

The rearrangement joins TRBV19 to TRBJ2-5; the match to TRBD1 covers 7 bases. The CDR3 extends over 14 amino acids. Trimming removed 5 bases from V and 3 bases from J; junction bases left unmatched: 6. The germline V gene has CDR1 LNHDA and CDR2 SQIVND (reference sequence). CDR3 amino acids: CASSYRDSKETQYF. The CDR3 bases are TGTGCCAGTAGTTACCGGGACAGTAAAGAGACCCAGTACTTC.

This sequence joins TRBV5-1 and TRBJ2-3; no reliable D call. Germline V gives CDR1 SGHRS, CDR2 YFSETQ. The CDR3 extends over 12 amino acids. Trimming removed 2 bases at V and 3 bases at J, with 4 bases between. In DNA, the CDR3 is TGCGCCAGCAGCTTTTGGACAGATACGCAGTATTTT. Protein product: CASSFWTDTQYF.

On this clonotype: One junction end disagrees with the germline gene, perhaps due to a read error. V is TRBV29-1 and J is TRBJ2-5; possible D gene TRBD2, 6 bases. Germline lookup yields CDR1 SQVTM and CDR2 ANQGSEA. The CDR3 loop spans 12 amino acids. CDR3 region: CNVEEGRETQYF. The CDR3 DNA reads as TGCAACGTTGAGGAGGGCCGAGAGACCCAGTACTTC.

V is TRBV20-1 and J is TRBJ2-4; D might be TRBD1 or TRBD2, each matching 5 bases. The CDR3 is made up of 12 amino acids. Trimming pared 5 bases from V and 11 bases from J, leaving 16 bases between. From germline, CDR1 is DFQATT and CDR2 SNEGSKA (reference sequence). The CDR3 here is CSAPSGQTFQYF. CDR3 nucleotide sequence: TGCAGTGCTCCGTCGGGGCAGACTTTTCAGTACTTC.

The chain recombines TRBV5-1 with TRBJ2-3; 8 nucleotides agree with TRBD2. Per the germline V gene, CDR1 is SGHRS and CDR2 is YFSETQ. Losses at the gene ends were 3 bases for V and 0 bases for J; bases not matched to a gene: 9. This CDR3 is built from 17 residues. The CDR3 coding sequence is TGCGCCAGCAGCTCTAACCTAGCGGGCCTTAGCACAGATACGCAGTATTTT. This sequence encodes CASSSNLAGLSTDTQYF.

The rearrangement joins TRBV4-1 to TRBJ2-1, with TRBD1 identical over 8 bases. The CDR3 has 18 amino acids. V shed 0 bases, J shed 4 bases, and the junction held 11 bases outside the gene matches. CDR1 and CDR2 (germline): MGHRA, YSYEKL. The CDR3 here is CASSQEPDRGKGYNEQFF. The CDR3 coding sequence is TGCGCCAGCAGCCAAGAGCCTGACAGGGGCAAGGGGTACAATGAGCAGTTCTTC.

This clonotype was counted only a few times. This sequence joins TRBV5-1 and TRBJ2-1; 7 bases agree with TRBD1. This CDR3 has 18 residues. Germline loops: CDR1 SGHRS, CDR2 YFSETQ. J lost 0 bases, V lost 4 bases, and 13 bases had no gene match. The CDR3 region is CASSLWTRGISSYNEQFF. The CDR3 nucleotides are TGCGCCAGCAGCCTGTGGACCAGGGGGATAAGCTCCTACAATGAGCAGTTCTTC.

This sequence joins TRBV14 and TRBJ2-3, with 10 bases fitting TRBD2. Trimming removed 0 bases from V and 2 bases from J; junction bases left unmatched: 23. Germline values: CDR1 SGHDN, CDR2 FVKESK. This CDR3 is 23 amino acids long. CDR3 sequence (DNA): TGTGCCAGCAGCCAAGAATTTTTGTCCGGGACTAGCGCCCGGGGGTCGCACACAGATACGCAGTATTTT. Encoded protein: CASSQEFLSGTSARGSHTDTQYF.

This clonotype was picked up many times. This chain joins TRBV3-1 and TRBJ2-3; D gene ambiguous. This CDR3 is 13 amino acids long. Germline V gene data show CDR1 as LGHDT and CDR2 as YNNKEL (reference sequence). Deletions cut 1 base from V and 4 bases from J, with 6 bases between. The CDR3 bases are TGTGCCAGCAGCCAAGGGGAAGCAGATACGCAGTATTTT. This gives the protein CASSQGEADTQYF.

This clonotype came up many times. V and J are TRBV7-9 and TRBJ1-3, with D unresolved. Deletions cut 3 bases from V and 4 bases from J, with 10 bases between. Per the germline V gene, CDR1 is SEHNR and CDR2 is FQNEAQ (reference sequence). The CDR3 is made up of 14 amino acids. CDR3 sequence reads: CASSFTERGNTIYF. The CDR3, as DNA: TGTGCCAGCAGCTTTACCGAACGGGGAAACACCATATATTTT.

The gene calls are TRBV24-1 and TRBJ2-1; D uncertain. With 5 bases removed from V and 0 bases from J, the gap between germline ends came to 13 bases. Per the germline V gene, CDR1 is KGHDR and CDR2 is SFDVKD. The CDR3 runs 16 residues. CDR3 nucleotides: TGTGCCACCAGTGCCCCGGGCGGTGGCTCCTACAATGAGCAGTTCTTC. The encoded protein is CATSAPGGGSYNEQFF.

The rearrangement uses TRBV20-1 and TRBJ2-5; maybe TRBD1 (5 bases). The CDR3 runs to 13 residues. Between the trimmed V and J ends, which lost 4 bases and 2 bases, there was a span of 11 bases. Germline V CDR1 and CDR2: DFQATT, SNEGSKA (reference sequence). The CDR3 loop reads CSAKGQGQETQYF. The CDR3 region has the DNA TGCAGTGCTAAGGGGCAGGGACAAGAGACCCAGTACTTC.

This sequence joins TRBV5-5 and TRBJ1-1; D gene uncertain. V lost 3 bases and J lost 5, with 17 bases in between. This CDR3 contains 15 residues. Per germline, CDR1 SGHKS and CDR2 YYEKEE (reference sequence). CDR3 in amino acids: CASSYLTQLATEAFF. The CDR3 bases are TGTGCCAGCAGCTATCTTACACAGCTGGCGACTGAAGCTTTCTTT.